The T cell receptor (beta chain) described here comes from a study of cytomegalovirus exposure and HLA in healthy donors. The donors were members of the validation cohort comprising approximately 120 subjects, separate from the approximately 700-subject first cohort. Germline assignment: CDR1 MNHEY and CDR2 SMNVEV (reference sequence). The CDR3 has 16 amino acids. The V gene end was trimmed by 3 bases and the J gene end by 3 bases; junction bases not matched to a gene: 9. Study results and caveats: The dataset shows that most TCR sequences were rare, while some public TCRs occurred in many donors. The study flagged 150 to 200 TCR beta chains as cytomegalovirus-associated.

About this clone: Its target is unknown.

The repertoire was sequenced with immunoSEQ multiplex PCR; TCRdb's copy has only in-frame clones and lacks some. The table lists about 360,000 clones, 70% to 90% of them singletons. The clonotype originates from a woman aged 18-29 years in good health and CMV-seronegative. Specimen: PBMCs. The rearrangement uses TRBV27 and TRBJ2-7, with 9 bases that match TRBD1. CDR3: CASSFTLTGGRYEQYF. DNA of the CDR3: TGTGCCAGCAGTTTTACCCTAACAGGGGGCCGCTACGAGCAGTACTTC.